This T cell receptor (beta chain) appears in the sequencing data of a study of a mutant IDH1 vaccine in newly diagnosed glioma (dated by TCRdb to the early 2020s). Context from the whole study: In the chemotherapy-containing groups, vaccination started alongside temozolomide cycles, whereas in patients who had radiotherapy alone it started 4-6 weeks after radiotherapy. Of the 25 to 40 patients who were treated, around 62% were male and 37.5% were female, and the mean age was around 43 years. Prior to enrollment, standard therapy consisting of radiotherapy alone, temozolomide alone, or radiochemotherapy with temozolomide had been administered to patients, with the combination being received by most patients. The week-35 safety follow-up was designated visit V12, and the week-47 end of study was designated visit V13. Peripheral blood was drawn at six visits: V03 (baseline), V05, V07, V10, V12 and V13. Longitudinal TCRB deep sequencing was done for 25 to 30 treated patients, wherever samples were available for exploratory analyses. Study-wide findings and limitations: Immune responses induced by the vaccine were seen in 93.3% of patients across multiple MHC alleles. It was noted by the authors that analyses of patient blood samples could not be reproduced owing to sample limitations. Pseudoprogression appeared unrelated to alterations in the top peripheral T cell clonotypes detected by TCRB sequencing. PBMC samples for TCRB deep sequencing were selected based on availability.

The germline V gene (reference sequence) specifies GTSNPN as CDR1 and SVGIG as CDR2. V is clipped by 2 bases and J by 15 bases, and the sequence between their germline boundaries is 14 bases long. The CDR3 runs 12 residues from the cysteine to the phenylalanine. Only the CDR3 portion is preserved as DNA: 36 bases, with reading frame beginning at the first base. Of note for this clone: No antigen is known for it. No base quality information exists; no much larger clone differs at one position.

The meaning of the sample's time point label: week 47, end of study. Each vaccine dose, consisting of 300 ug of a 20-mer mutant IDH1 peptide in Montanide, was administered subcutaneously with topical imiquimod. Patients were given eight vaccinations, in weeks 1, 3, 5, 7, 11, 15, 19 and 23, which matched visits V03 through V10. Newly diagnosed WHO grade 3 or 4 IDH1-mutant astrocytomas showing loss of nuclear ATRX were present in the donors. The samples were drawn from NOA16, a multicentre, single-arm, open-label phase I trial in Germany that tested a mutant IDH1 peptide vaccine in humans for the first time. The DNeasy Blood and Tissue Kit was used to extract genomic DNA from EDTA blood for TCRB sequencing. Library method: the immunoSEQ multiplex PCR assay. Following the manufacturer's protocol, the hsTCRB Kit was used to amplify rearranged TCR beta chain sequences. TCRB libraries were sequenced on an Illumina MiSeq. The authors processed their data as follows. Demultiplexing, trimming and gene mapping were performed with the kit vendor's proprietary platform. TCRdb carries this immuneACCESS record with in-frame sequences only. Its versions omit some clonotypes, under half of them owing to an unresolved V gene in the studies checked, with the rest unexplained. The DNA gave D and trimming, while V, J and clone size come from that table. This sample comprises roughly 38,000 clones, around 82% of them detected only once. The top ten hold around 20% of the sample.

The sequence derives from a man younger than 30 with glioma. Some clones in this sample may be carry-over from other donors' samples. The chain employs TRBV30 and TRBJ2-6, with a tentative D call of TRBD1 or TRBD2, each matching 5 bases. The source was PBMCs, collected from a glioma patient whose treatment included an IDH1 peptide vaccine. Here the CDR3 is given as CAWSRVVGTLTF. The DNA sequence follows: TGTGCCTGGAGTCGGGTCGTAGGGACCCTGACTTTC. The full variable domain, with segments outside the CDR3 supplied by the reference TRBV30 and TRBJ2-6 proteins, appears as SQTIHQWPATLVQPVGSPLSLECTVEGTSNPNLYWYRQAAGRGLQLLFYSVGIGQISSEVPQNLSASRPQDRQFILSSKKLLLSDSGFYLCAWSRVVGTLTFGAGSRLTVL.